Shown below are 21 T cell receptor beta chains from a single sample sequenced in a study of cytomegalovirus exposure and HLA in healthy donors. PCR involved 60 Vbeta and 13 Jbeta primers. Here immunoSEQ multiplex PCR was the method, and the copy in TCRdb shows in-frame clones only, minus some. In the table there are nearly 110,000 clones, approximately 74% of which are singletons. The sequenced material came from PBMCs. These receptors originate from a woman aged 40 to 50 in good health and CMV-seropositive.

V gene TRBV1 combines with J gene TRBJ2-7; the listed D gene, TRBD1, was not tested against the DNA. TRBV1 is assigned pseudogene status. CDR3 length: 11 residues. CDR3 nucleotides: TGCACCAGCAGCGGACACCACGAGCAGTACTTC. This gives the protein CTSSGHHEQYF.

V gene TRBV4-1 combines with J gene TRBJ1-1; D gene unclear. This CDR3 spans 14 amino acids. V shed 1 base and J shed 5 bases, with 11 bases lying between them. Germline CDR1 MGHRA, CDR2 YSYEKL. The CDR3 reads CASSQGERETEAFF. The CDR3 bases are TGCGCCAGCAGCCAAGGAGAGAGGGAGACTGAAGCTTTCTTT.

The chain uses TRBV13 and TRBJ1-5; D might be TRBD1 (5 bases). The CDR3 runs to 15 residues. The V end was cut by 0 bases, the J end by 4 bases, with 10 bases between. Germline CDR1 reads PRHDT; CDR2 reads FYEKMQ (reference sequence). CDR3 DNA: TGTGCCAGCAGCTTAGGGCAGGGTCTTAATCAGCCCCAGCATTTT. It encodes CASSLGQGLNQPQHF.

The J gene is TRBJ1-6, the V gene TRBV7-9; D gene unclear. This CDR3 comprises 15 residues. CDR1 is SEHNR, CDR2 FQNEAQ, per germline (reference sequence). V lost 2 bases and J 7 bases, leaving 12 bases between the germline ends. In nucleotides, the CDR3 is TGTGCCAGCAGCTTACTCGGTGGTACGAATTCACCCCTCCACTTT. Translation: CASSLLGGTNSPLHF.

The chain has TRBV6-4 and TRBJ2-5; D possibly corresponds to TRBD1 (8 bases). The length of the CDR3 is 15 residues. Germline CDR1 and CDR2: MRHNA and SNTAGT. Trimming removed 4 bases at V and 5 bases at J, with 17 bases between. This CDR3 reads CASSAQGGSSETQYF. CDR3 nucleotides: TGTGCCAGCAGTGCACAGGGGGGGTCTTCTGAGACCCAGTACTTC.

This chain connects TRBV9 to TRBJ1-2; D not certain. V was shortened by 4 bases and J by 4 bases, with 14 bases between the two germline ends. This CDR3 has 14 residues. Germline values: CDR1 SGDLS, CDR2 YYNGEE. In DNA, the CDR3 is TGTGCCAGCAGCCCCTCCGATCCGCGCTATGGCTACACCTTC. It is translated as CASSPSDPRYGYTF. Full variable domain (outside the CDR3, taken from reference TRBV9 and TRBJ1-2): DSGVTQTPKHLITATGQRVTLRCSPRSGDLSVYWYQQSLDQGLQFLIQYYNGEERAKGNILERFSAQQFPDLHSELNLSSLELGDSALYFCASSPSDPRYGYTFGSGTRLTVV.

This sequence joins TRBV7-2 and TRBJ2-1; 10 bases line up with TRBD2. CDR1 is SGHTA and CDR2 is FQGNSA in the germline V gene. The junction had 4 bases not matched to a gene; V was cut back by 11 bases and J by 0 bases. The CDR3 spans 14 residues. CDR3 protein: CASQRGGSYNEQFF. For the CDR3, the DNA is TGTGCCTCCCAGCGGGGGGGCTCCTACAATGAGCAGTTCTTC. Based on the CDR3 plus reference TRBV7-2 and TRBJ2-1, the full variable domain is GAGVSQSPSNKVTEKGKDVELRCDPISGHTALYWYRQSLGQGLEFLIYFQGNSAPDKSGLPSDRFSAERTGGSVSTLTIQRTQQEDSAVYLCASQRGGSYNEQFFGPGTRLTVL.

V gene TRBV9 combines with J gene TRBJ2-5, with D possibly being TRBD1 (5 bases). There are 15 residues in the CDR3. CDR1 and CDR2 from the germline V gene are SGDLS and YYNGEE. With 0 bases removed from V and 4 bases from J, the gap between germline ends came to 13 bases. CDR3 nucleotides: TGTGCCAGCAGCGTAGGCCCGATCCAGGGAGAGACCCAGTACTTC. Translated: CASSVGPIQGETQYF.

This clone was found a few times. The chain recombines TRBV30 with TRBJ1-4, with 10 bases fitting TRBD1. CDR3 size: 13 residues. After removal of 5 bases from V and 10 bases from J, the junction contained 7 bases not matched to a gene. From germline, CDR1 is GTSNPN and CDR2 SVGIG (reference sequence). The CDR3 DNA is TGTGCCTGGGGGGGACAGGGGAAAGGAAAACTGTTTTTT. Its protein is CAWGGQGKGKLFF.

The chain is built from TRBV2 and TRBJ2-1, with D possibly matching TRBD2 (6 bases). The CDR3 has 14 amino acids. The V end was cut by 10 bases, the J end by 5 bases, with 18 bases between. CDR1 is SNHLY and CDR2 is FYNNEI in the germline V gene. The DNA of the CDR3 is TGTGCCATATCCCGGGACGGGAGAAACAATGAGCAGTTCTTC. Its protein product is CAISRDGRNNEQFF. Complete variable domain (other parts from reference TRBV2 and TRBJ2-1): EPEVTQTPSHQVTQMGQEVILRCVPISNHLYFYWYRQILGQKVEFLVSFYNNEISEKSEIFDDQFSVERPDGSNFTLKIRSTKLEDSAMYFCAISRDGRNNEQFFGPGTRLTVL.

V is TRBV6-5 and J is TRBJ2-6; D is ambiguous. From germline, CDR1 is MNHEY and CDR2 SVGAGI. This CDR3 has 15 amino acids. Trimming removed 6 bases from V and 0 bases from J, with 9 bases in between. The CDR3 sequence: CASRPPSSGANVLTF. CDR3 bases: TGTGCCAGCAGGCCACCCAGCTCTGGGGCCAACGTCCTGACTTTC.

This chain uses TRBV15 with TRBJ1-1, with unresolved D. The CDR3 contains 14 residues. The ends were cut back, 3 bases at V and 0 bases at J, with 8 bases in the middle. CDR1 and CDR2 (germline): LNHNV, YYDKDF (reference sequence). The CDR3 reads CATSRITLNTEAFF. As DNA, the CDR3 is TGTGCCACCAGCAGGATTACTTTGAACACTGAAGCTTTCTTT.

This sequence joins TRBV10-1 and TRBJ2-5, with D perhaps TRBD2 (6 bases). The CDR3 has 15 amino acids. The V end lost 4 bases, the J end lost 2 bases, and 14 bases lay between the germline ends. Germline-derived CDR1 and CDR2 are WNHNN and SYGVQD (reference sequence). CDR3 in amino acids: CASSGGDAGQETQYF. For the CDR3, the DNA is TGCGCCAGCAGTGGCGGGGATGCCGGGCAAGAGACCCAGTACTTC.

The V and J genes are TRBV5-8 and TRBJ1-6; D call uncertain. V gave up 2 bases and J gave up 2 bases, with 8 bases separating them. The CDR3 is 15 amino acids. CDR1 and CDR2 from the germline V gene are SGHTS and YDEGEE. The CDR3 DNA sequence: TGTGCCAGCAGCTTAGCTAGCCCCTATAATTCACCCCTCCACTTT. Encoded protein: CASSLASPYNSPLHF.

The chain joins TRBV19 to TRBJ1-5, with D uncertain. V was trimmed by 5 bases and J by 6 bases, leaving 14 bases between them. Germline values: CDR1 LNHDA, CDR2 SQIVND (reference sequence). The CDR3 covers 14 residues. CDR3 protein: CASSETPLGQPQHF. As DNA, the CDR3 is TGTGCCAGTAGTGAGACCCCACTAGGTCAGCCCCAGCATTTT.

The chain combines TRBV6-5 with TRBJ2-5; 8 bases fit TRBD2. The V gene end was trimmed by 10 bases and the J gene end by 1 base; junction bases not matched to a gene: 11. The CDR3 is 15 residues long. Germline CDR1 MNHEY, CDR2 SVGAGI. In nucleotides, the CDR3 is TGTGCCACCGGGGCGGGGGGCGCTACCCAAGAGACCCAGTACTTC. Encoded protein: CATGAGGATQETQYF.

The chain is built from TRBV4-1 and TRBJ1-4; 9 positions match TRBD1. The CDR3 sequence is 15 residues long. J was trimmed by 2 bases and V by 4 bases; bases with no gene match: 2. From germline, CDR1 is MGHRA and CDR2 YSYEKL. CDR3 sequence (DNA): TGCGCCAGCAGCCGACAGGGGGGGACTAATGAAAAACTGTTTTTT. Protein sequence: CASSRQGGTNEKLFF.

V is TRBV7-2 and J is TRBJ2-2, with D hard to call. The V and J ends lost 4 bases and 3 bases respectively, with 3 bases between them. Germline V lookup: CDR1 SGHTA, CDR2 FQGNSA. CDR3 length equals 12 residues. The CDR3 here is CASSSYTGELFF. CDR3 sequence (DNA): TGTGCCAGCAGCTCCTACACCGGGGAGCTGTTTTTT.

This chain uses TRBV5-6 with TRBJ2-2, with D unresolved. The germline V gene encodes CDR1 SGHDT and CDR2 YYEEEE. The V gene lost 2 bases and the J gene lost 1 base, with 6 bases spanning the gap. The CDR3 sequence is 14 residues long. In DNA form, the CDR3 reads TGTGCCAGCAGCTTTTCGGGGAACACCGGGGAGCTGTTTTTT. Encoded protein: CASSFSGNTGELFF.

The J gene is TRBJ2-3, the V gene TRBV5-1; 7 bases are a match to TRBD1. Trimming removed 0 bases from V and 4 bases from J; junction bases left unmatched: 5. Germline V gene data show CDR1 as SGHRS and CDR2 as YFSETQ. The CDR3 consists of 15 residues. CDR3 in amino acids: CASSLEDRASDTQYF. The DNA of the CDR3 is TGCGCCAGCAGCTTGGAAGACAGGGCCTCAGATACGCAGTATTTT. Full variable domain (rest looked up from reference TRBV5-1 and TRBJ2-3): KAGVTQTPRYLIKTRGQQVTLSCSPISGHRSVSWYQQTPGQGLQFLFEYFSETQRNKGNFPGRFSGRQFSNSRSEMNVSTLELGDSALYLCASSLEDRASDTQYFGPGTRLTVL.

The rearrangement uses TRBV5-4 and TRBJ1-3; D may be TRBD1 (6 bases). Germline CDR1 is SGHNT and CDR2 is YYREEE (reference sequence). The CDR3 runs 16 residues. V was trimmed by 5 bases and J by 1 base, leaving 16 bases between them. The CDR3 DNA reads as TGTGCCAGCAGTTATGCCGGGACACTGTCTGGAAACACCATATATTTT. Protein product: CASSYAGTLSGNTIYF.